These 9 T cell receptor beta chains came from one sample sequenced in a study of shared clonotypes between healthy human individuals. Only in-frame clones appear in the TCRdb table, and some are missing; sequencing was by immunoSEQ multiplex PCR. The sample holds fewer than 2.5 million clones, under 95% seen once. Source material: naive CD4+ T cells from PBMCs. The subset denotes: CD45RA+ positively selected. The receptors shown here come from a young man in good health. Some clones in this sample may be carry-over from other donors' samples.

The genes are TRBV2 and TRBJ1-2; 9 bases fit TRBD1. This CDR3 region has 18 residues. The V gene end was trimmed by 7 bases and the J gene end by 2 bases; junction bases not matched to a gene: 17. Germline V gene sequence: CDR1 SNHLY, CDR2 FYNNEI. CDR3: CASIGQGLPITPNYGYTF. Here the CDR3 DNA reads TGTGCCAGCATCGGACAGGGGCTCCCGATTACCCCAAACTATGGCTACACCTTC.

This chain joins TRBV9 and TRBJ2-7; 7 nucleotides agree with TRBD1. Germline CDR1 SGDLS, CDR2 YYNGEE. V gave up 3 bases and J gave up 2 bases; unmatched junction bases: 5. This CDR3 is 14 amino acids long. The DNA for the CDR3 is TGTGCCAGCAGCGAAACAGGGGCCACCTACGAGCAGTACTTC. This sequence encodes CASSETGATYEQYF.

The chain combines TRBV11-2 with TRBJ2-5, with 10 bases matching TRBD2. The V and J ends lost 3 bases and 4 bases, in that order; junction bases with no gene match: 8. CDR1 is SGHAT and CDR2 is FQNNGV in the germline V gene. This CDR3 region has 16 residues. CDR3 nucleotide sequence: TGTGCCAGCAGCTTGAGTCGGCTAGCGGGAGTAGAGACCCAGTACTTC. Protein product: CASSLSRLAGVETQYF. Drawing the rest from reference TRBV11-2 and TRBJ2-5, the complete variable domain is EAGVAQSPRYKIIEKRQSVAFWCNPISGHATLYWYQQILGQGPKLLIQFQNNGVVDDSQLPKDRFSAERLKGVDSTLKIQPAKLEDSAVYLCASSLSRLAGVETQYFGPGTRLLVL.

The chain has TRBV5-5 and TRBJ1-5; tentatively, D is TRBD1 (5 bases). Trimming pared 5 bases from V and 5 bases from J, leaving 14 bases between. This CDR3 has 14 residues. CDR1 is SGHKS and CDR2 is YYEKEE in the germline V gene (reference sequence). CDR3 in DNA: TGTGCCAGCAGTCCCGCCACAGGAGATCAGCCCCAGCATTTT. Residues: CASSPATGDQPQHF.

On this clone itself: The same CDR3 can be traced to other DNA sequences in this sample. CDR3 nucleotides: TGTGCCAGCAGTTTGAGGAGGCGTGAAAAACTGTTTTTT. Its translation is CASSLRRREKLFF. The gene calls are TRBV28 and TRBJ1-4; no firm D call. The CDR3 length is 13 residues. Deletions cut 3 bases from V and 7 bases from J, with 9 bases between. Germline CDR1 and CDR2: MDHEN and SYDVKM.

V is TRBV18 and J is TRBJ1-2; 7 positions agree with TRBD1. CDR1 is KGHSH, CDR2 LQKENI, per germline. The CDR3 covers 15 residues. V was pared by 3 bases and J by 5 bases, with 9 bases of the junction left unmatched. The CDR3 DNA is TGTGCCAGCTCACCGACTCGGGACAGCCATTATGGCTACACCTTC. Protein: CASSPTRDSHYGYTF.

The CDR3 reads CASSVLMPGGGYTF. CDR3 bases: TGTGCCAGCAGCGTCCTGATGCCCGGGGGCGGCTACACCTTC. The chain employs TRBV9 and TRBJ1-2, with D perhaps matching TRBD1 (6 bases). Germline V gene data show CDR1 as SGDLS and CDR2 as YYNGEE. The CDR3 runs to 14 residues. V lost 2 bases to trimming and J lost 8 bases, with 16 bases between them.

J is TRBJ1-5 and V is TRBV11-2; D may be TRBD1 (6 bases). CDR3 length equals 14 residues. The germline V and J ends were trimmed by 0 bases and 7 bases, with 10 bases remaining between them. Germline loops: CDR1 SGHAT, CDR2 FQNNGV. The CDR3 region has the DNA TGTGCCAGCAGCTTAGATACAGGGTGGCAGCCCCAGCATTTT. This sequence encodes CASSLDTGWQPQHF. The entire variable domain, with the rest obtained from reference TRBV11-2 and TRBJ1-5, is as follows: EAGVAQSPRYKIIEKRQSVAFWCNPISGHATLYWYQQILGQGPKLLIQFQNNGVVDDSQLPKDRFSAERLKGVDSTLKIQPAKLEDSAVYLCASSLDTGWQPQHFGDGTRLSIL.

CDR3: CSASGRVNYNEQFF. CDR3 DNA sequence: TGCAGCGCCAGCGGGAGGGTCAATTACAATGAGCAGTTCTTC. The chain links TRBV29-1 to TRBJ2-1; the match to TRBD2 covers 10 bases. V gave up 7 bases and J gave up 4 bases; unmatched junction bases: 7. The germline V gene has CDR1 SQVTM and CDR2 ANQGSEA. This CDR3 has 14 amino acids.